This T cell receptor beta chain was captured by sequencing in a study of blood T cell repertoires in COVID-19. Sequenced by immunoSEQ multiplex PCR; TCRdb stores in-frame clones only, minus some. The sample contains roughly 70,000 clones, around nine tenths of which appear only once. V was clipped by 3 bases and J by 2 bases; unmatched bases: 4. Germline V CDR1 and CDR2: MNHEY, SVGAGI. CDR3 size: 15 residues. The receptor comes from an older man with acute or convalescent COVID-19. The chain couples TRBV6-5 to TRBJ2-5, with 9 bases lining up with TRBD2. The sequenced sample was peripheral blood. The chain's CDR3 is CASSYGAGGQETQYF. The CDR3, as DNA: TGTGCCAGCAGTTATGGGGCGGGGGGGCAAGAGACCCAGTACTTC.